The next 21 T cell receptor beta chains were all read from a single sample in a study of T cells in Graves' hyperthyroidism and ophthalmopathy. Amplification yielded TCR beta CDR3 regions, with RNA transcripts as the source. First-round RT-PCR with HTBI primers amplified the TCR CDR3 region. MiXCR was run by TCRdb on the multiplex PCR reads, yielding one entry per CDR3 protein. The repertoire holds around 520,000 distinct CDR3 sequences, with roughly a quarter as singletons. The specimen was blood. The receptors were gathered from a young woman with Graves' ophthalmopathy.

This clonotype was seen more than once but under ten times. The CDR3 reads CSATKIAGGLGSYEQYF. CDR3 in DNA: TGCAGTGCCACCAAAATAGCGGGGGGCCTCGGCTCCTACGAGCAGTACTTC. The chain has TRBV20-1 and TRBJ2-7; 10 bases fit TRBD2. Per the germline V gene, CDR1 is DFQATT and CDR2 is SNEGSKA (reference sequence). This CDR3 spans 17 amino acids. V was clipped by 6 bases and J by 0 bases; unmatched bases: 14.

In its sample, this clonotype was seen many times. The V and J genes are TRBV12-3 or TRBV12-4 and TRBJ1-5; perhaps TRBD1 as D (6 bases). The CDR3 covers 14 residues. V was cut by 6 bases and J by 5 bases, with 14 bases left in between. The CDR3 region is CASSIDRRDQPQHF. The CDR3 nucleotides are TGTGCCAGCAGCATCGACAGGAGAGATCAGCCCCAGCATTTT.

This clonotype came up a few times. The chain combines TRBV5-1 with TRBJ2-2; D is unclear. The length of the CDR3 is 14 residues. With 2 bases removed from V and 1 base from J, the gap between germline ends came to 6 bases. Germline V CDR1 and CDR2: SGHRS, YFSETQ. The CDR3: CASSFWLNTGELFF. DNA for the CDR3: TGCGCCAGCAGCTTTTGGTTGAACACCGGGGAGCTGTTTTTT. Variable domain in full (rest from reference TRBV5-1 and TRBJ2-2): KAGVTQTPRYLIKTRGQQVTLSCSPISGHRSVSWYQQTPGQGLQFLFEYFSETQRNKGNFPGRFSGRQFSNSRSEMNVSTLELGDSALYLCASSFWLNTGELFFGEGSRLTVL.

This clonotype has just one count. The gene calls are TRBV2 and TRBJ2-2; 10 bases agree with TRBD1. Germline CDR1 and CDR2: SNHLY and FYNNEI. V trimming: 6 bases; J trimming: 0 bases; junction bases outside the gene matches: 19. The CDR3 contains 21 residues. CDR3 DNA sequence: TGTGCCAGCAGGAGCGGGACCGGGACAGGGGAGTTAAGTTCGAACACCGGGGAGCTGTTTTTT. This sequence encodes CASRSGTGTGELSSNTGELFF.

This clonotype was picked up many times. The chain joins TRBV11-2 to TRBJ1-1; 7 bases are a match to TRBD1. The V and J ends lost 1 base and 3 bases, in that order; junction bases with no gene match: 8. Germline CDR1 and CDR2: SGHAT and FQNNGV. CDR3 length: 16 residues. CDR3 nucleotide sequence: TGTGCCAGCAGCTTAGGACCGACAGGGTATTACACTGAAGCTTTCTTT. It is translated as CASSLGPTGYYTEAFF.

The rearrangement links TRBV12-3 or TRBV12-4 to TRBJ2-2; D is unclear. Trimming shortened V by 3 bases and J by 9 bases, and 14 bases separated the two germline ends. This CDR3 is 14 amino acids long. The CDR3 bases are TGTGCCAGCAGTTTCGTTCCACGCTTACGGGAGCTGTTTTTT. Its translation: CASSFVPRLRELFF.

This clonotype was recorded once. The rearrangement uses TRBV28 and TRBJ2-7, with a possible D match to TRBD1 (7 bases). Germline V gene lookup returns CDR1 MDHEN and CDR2 SYDVKM. The CDR3 sequence is 16 residues long. The V end was cut by 0 bases, the J end by 0 bases, with 12 bases between. CDR3 in amino acids: CASSLWAGGLSYEQYF. The DNA for the CDR3 is TGTGCCAGCAGTTTATGGGCAGGGGGGCTCTCCTACGAGCAGTACTTC.

This clonotype came up many times. CDR3 in DNA: TGTGCCATCGGACGGACTAGCGGGGGGGCCAGCCAAGAGACCCAGTACTTC. Its protein product is CAIGRTSGGASQETQYF. This chain uses TRBV10-3 with TRBJ2-5, with 15 positions matching TRBD2. The CDR3 is made up of 17 amino acids. V shed 8 bases and J 1 base; nucleotides not matched to a gene: 8. The germline V gene has CDR1 ENHRY and CDR2 SYGVKD.

This clonotype was recorded at least ten times. V gene TRBV6-2 or TRBV6-3 combines with J gene TRBJ1-5; 7 bases align to TRBD1. The germline gives CDR1 MNHEY, CDR2 SVGEGT. The trim removed 4 bases at V and 7 bases at J, leaving 7 bases unmatched. The CDR3 has 14 residues. This CDR3 reads CASSSGQVEQPQHF. Written as DNA, the CDR3 is TGTGCCAGCAGTTCCGGACAGGTCGAGCAGCCCCAGCATTTT.

The rearrangement uses TRBV28 and TRBJ2-7; 10 bases align to TRBD2. CDR1 and CDR2 (germline): MDHEN, SYDVKM. This CDR3 spans 14 amino acids. The V gene end was trimmed by 1 base and the J gene end by 7 bases; junction bases not matched to a gene: 4. In nucleotides, the CDR3 is TGTGCCAGCAGTTTATCTAGCGGGAGTGGGGAGCAGTACTTC. Its translation is CASSLSSGSGEQYF.

This clonotype appeared many times. V is TRBV7-9 and J is TRBJ2-7; TRBD1 might be the D (5 bases). CDR3 length: 14 residues. CDR1 SEHNR and CDR2 FQNEAQ come from the germline V gene (reference sequence). Trimming cost V 5 bases and J 1 base, with 12 bases left between them. In nucleotides, the CDR3 is TGTGCCAGCAGCCCTAAGACAGCTTCCTACGAGCAGTACTTC. Amino acids: CASSPKTASYEQYF.

The CDR3 DNA reads TGTGCCAGCAGCTTAAGTGCTACCGAGCAGTACTTC. Translating gives CASSLSATEQYF. J is TRBJ2-7 and V is TRBV13; D call uncertain. Trimming took off 2 bases at V and 6 bases at J, with 8 bases between the two ends. CDR3 length: 12 residues. Germline V gene lookup returns CDR1 PRHDT and CDR2 FYEKMQ (reference sequence). Full variable domain (missing parts from reference TRBV13 and TRBJ2-7): AAGVIQSPRHLIKEKRETATLKCYPIPRHDTVYWYQQGPGQDPQFLISFYEKMQSDKGSIPDRFSAQQFSDYHSELNMSSLELGDSALYFCASSLSATEQYFGPGTRLTVT.

The CDR3 protein is CASGGDYETQYF. CDR3 bases: TGCGCCAGCGGGGGAGATTACGAGACCCAGTACTTC. The chain is built from TRBV5-1 and TRBJ2-5; tentatively, D is TRBD1 or TRBD2 (5 bases each). The CDR3 runs to 12 residues. The V end was cut by 7 bases, the J end by 5 bases, with 12 bases between. From germline, CDR1 is SGHRS and CDR2 YFSETQ.

The genes are TRBV3-1 and TRBJ1-6; D remains ambiguous. The germline V gene encodes CDR1 LGHDT and CDR2 YNNKEL (reference sequence). The germline V and J ends were trimmed by 0 bases and 7 bases, with 13 bases remaining between them. The CDR3 is made up of 16 amino acids. CDR3 sequence reads: CASSQEDLNPNSPLHF. The CDR3 DNA follows: TGTGCCAGCAGCCAAGAAGATTTAAACCCGAATTCACCCCTCCACTTT.

The rearrangement links TRBV28 to TRBJ1-2; the D gene is possibly TRBD1 (6 bases). The CDR3 length is 15 residues. Germline CDR1 MDHEN, CDR2 SYDVKM. V shed 5 bases and J shed 0 bases, with 13 bases lying between them. CDR3 nucleotide sequence: TGTGCCAGCAGTATCCCGGGACAAGCTAACTATGGCTACACCTTC. It translates to CASSIPGQANYGYTF.

The CDR3 nucleotides are TGCAGTGCTAGCAACGGACTCTATGGCTACACCTTC. Translated, it gives CSASNGLYGYTF. The chain is built from TRBV20-1 and TRBJ1-2; D gene ambiguous. V gave up 3 bases and J gave up 4 bases, with 9 bases separating them. The CDR3 extends over 12 amino acids. From germline, CDR1 is DFQATT and CDR2 SNEGSKA (reference sequence).

There are many counts of this clonotype. The chain recombines TRBV30 with TRBJ2-2, with D perhaps TRBD1 (6 bases). Germline CDR1 is GTSNPN and CDR2 is SVGIG (reference sequence). The CDR3 loop spans 15 amino acids. V was pared by 1 base and J by 5 bases, with 14 bases between. Written as DNA, the CDR3 is TGTGCCTGGAGTGCGGACAGACCCGTAACCGGGGAGCTGTTTTTT. Amino acids: CAWSADRPVTGELFF.

The sample holds many counts of this clonotype. The chain uses TRBV20-1 and TRBJ1-1, with TRBD1 identical over 7 bases. Trimming took 3 bases from V and 3 from J; bases not matched to a gene: 13. The V gene's germline CDR1 is DFQATT and CDR2 SNEGSKA (reference sequence). The CDR3 runs 16 residues. Written as DNA, the CDR3 is TGCAGTGCTAGGGGGGGGAGGGGGCGAAGGGACACTGAAGCTTTCTTT. Its protein is CSARGGRGRRDTEAFF.

The chain has TRBV7-2 and TRBJ1-3; D might be TRBD1 (5 bases). The CDR3 runs to 14 residues. Between the trimmed V and J ends, which lost 5 bases and 0 bases, there was a span of 8 bases. Germline-derived CDR1 and CDR2 are SGHTA and FQGNSA. The CDR3 region has the DNA TGTGCCAGCAGCAGGGACGTCTCTGGAAACACCATATATTTT. Translation gives CASSRDVSGNTIYF.

V usage is TRBV5-1 and J usage is TRBJ1-1; maybe TRBD1 (6 bases). Germline CDR1 SGHRS, CDR2 YFSETQ. Deletions cut 3 bases from V and 4 bases from J, with 16 bases between. The CDR3 runs 15 residues. The CDR3: CASSSKDEGGTEAFF. DNA of the CDR3: TGCGCCAGCAGCTCCAAGGACGAAGGGGGCACTGAAGCTTTCTTT. The variable domain in full, completed from reference TRBV5-1 and TRBJ1-1, reads KAGVTQTPRYLIKTRGQQVTLSCSPISGHRSVSWYQQTPGQGLQFLFEYFSETQRNKGNFPGRFSGRQFSNSRSEMNVSTLELGDSALYLCASSSKDEGGTEAFFGQGTRLTVV.

In DNA, the CDR3 is TGTGCCAGCAGCGCGGCTATTGGGACCGGCCAGTGGGTGAACACTGAAGCTTTCTTT. Its translation: CASSAAIGTGQWVNTEAFF. The rearrangement links TRBV11-2 to TRBJ1-1; weak D call: TRBD1 (5 bases). Germline V gene data show CDR1 as SGHAT and CDR2 as FQNNGV. CDR3 length: 19 amino acids. Deletions cut 5 bases from V and 0 bases from J, with 25 bases between. Supplemented by reference TRBV11-2 and TRBJ1-1, the full variable domain reads EAGVAQSPRYKIIEKRQSVAFWCNPISGHATLYWYQQILGQGPKLLIQFQNNGVVDDSQLPKDRFSAERLKGVDSTLKIQPAKLEDSAVYLCASSAAIGTGQWVNTEAFFGQGTRLTVV.